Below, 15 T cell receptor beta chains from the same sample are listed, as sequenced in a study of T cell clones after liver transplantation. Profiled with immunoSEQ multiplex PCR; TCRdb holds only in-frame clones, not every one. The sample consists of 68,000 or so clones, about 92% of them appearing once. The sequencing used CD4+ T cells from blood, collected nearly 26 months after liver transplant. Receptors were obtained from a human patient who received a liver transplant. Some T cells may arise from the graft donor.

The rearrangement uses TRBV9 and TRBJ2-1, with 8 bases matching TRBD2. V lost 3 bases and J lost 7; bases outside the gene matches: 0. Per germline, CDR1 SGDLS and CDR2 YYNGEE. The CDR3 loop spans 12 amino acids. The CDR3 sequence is CASSGGGNEQFF. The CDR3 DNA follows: TGTGCCAGCAGCGGCGGGGGGAATGAGCAGTTCTTC.

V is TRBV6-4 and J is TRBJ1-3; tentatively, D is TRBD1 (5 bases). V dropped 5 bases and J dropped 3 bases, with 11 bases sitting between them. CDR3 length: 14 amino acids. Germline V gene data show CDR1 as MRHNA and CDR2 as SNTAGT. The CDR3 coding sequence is TGTGCCAGCAGTACCCGACAGTGTGGAAACACCATATATTTT. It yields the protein CASSTRQCGNTIYF.

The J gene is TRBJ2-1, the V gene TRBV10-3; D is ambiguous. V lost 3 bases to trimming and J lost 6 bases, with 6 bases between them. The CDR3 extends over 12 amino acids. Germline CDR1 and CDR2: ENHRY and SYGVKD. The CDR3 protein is CAISDQVNEQFF. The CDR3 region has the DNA TGTGCCATCAGTGATCAGGTCAATGAGCAGTTCTTC.

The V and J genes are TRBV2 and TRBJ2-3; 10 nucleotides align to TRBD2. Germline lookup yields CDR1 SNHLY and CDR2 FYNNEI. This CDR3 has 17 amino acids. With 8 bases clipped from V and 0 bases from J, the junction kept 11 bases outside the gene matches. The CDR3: CASSLFGLAESTDTQYF. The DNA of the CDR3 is TGTGCCAGCTCCCTTTTCGGACTAGCGGAGAGCACAGATACGCAGTATTTT.

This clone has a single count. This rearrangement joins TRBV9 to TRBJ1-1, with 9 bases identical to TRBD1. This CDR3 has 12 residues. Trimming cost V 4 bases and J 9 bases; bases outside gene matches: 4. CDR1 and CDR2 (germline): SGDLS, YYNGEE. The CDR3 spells CASSPDRGKAFF. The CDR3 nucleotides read TGTGCCAGCAGCCCGGACAGGGGCAAAGCTTTCTTT.

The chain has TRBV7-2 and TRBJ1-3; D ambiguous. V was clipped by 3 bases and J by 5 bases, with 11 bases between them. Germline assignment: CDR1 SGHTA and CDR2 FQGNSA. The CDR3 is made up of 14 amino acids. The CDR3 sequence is CASSFRLGRNTIYF. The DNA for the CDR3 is TGTGCCAGCAGCTTCCGCCTGGGTCGAAACACCATATATTTT.

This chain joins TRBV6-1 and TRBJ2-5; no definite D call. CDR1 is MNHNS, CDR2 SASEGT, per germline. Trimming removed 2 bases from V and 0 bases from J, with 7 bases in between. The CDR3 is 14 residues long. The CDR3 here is CASSEIPDQETQYF. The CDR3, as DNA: TGTGCCAGCAGTGAAATACCAGACCAAGAGACCCAGTACTTC.

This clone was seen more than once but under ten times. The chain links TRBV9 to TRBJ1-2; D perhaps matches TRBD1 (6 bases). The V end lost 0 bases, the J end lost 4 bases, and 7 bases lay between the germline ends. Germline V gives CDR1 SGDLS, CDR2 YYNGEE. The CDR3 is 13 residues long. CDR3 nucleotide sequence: TGTGCCAGCAGCGTAGAGGGGGGCTATGGCTACACCTTC. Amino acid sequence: CASSVEGGYGYTF.

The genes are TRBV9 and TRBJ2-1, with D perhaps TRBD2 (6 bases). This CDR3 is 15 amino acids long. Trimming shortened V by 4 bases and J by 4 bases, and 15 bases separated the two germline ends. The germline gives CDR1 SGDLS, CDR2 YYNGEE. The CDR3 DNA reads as TGTGCCAGCAGCCCTAGAGGGGACTCATACAATGAGCAGTTCTTC. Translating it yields CASSPRGDSYNEQFF.

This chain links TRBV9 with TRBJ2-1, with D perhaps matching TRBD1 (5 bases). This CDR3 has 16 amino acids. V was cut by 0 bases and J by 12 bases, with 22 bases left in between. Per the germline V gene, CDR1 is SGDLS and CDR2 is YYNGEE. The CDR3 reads CASSVGKQVLPGGQFF. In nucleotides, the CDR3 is TGTGCCAGCAGCGTAGGGAAACAGGTTCTTCCGGGCGGGCAGTTCTTC.

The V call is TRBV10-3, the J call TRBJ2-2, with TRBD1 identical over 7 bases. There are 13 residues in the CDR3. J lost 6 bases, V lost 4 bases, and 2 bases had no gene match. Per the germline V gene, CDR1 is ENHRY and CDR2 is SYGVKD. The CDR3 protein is CAISVDRAGELFF. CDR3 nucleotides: TGTGCCATCAGTGTAGACAGGGCCGGGGAGCTGTTTTTT.

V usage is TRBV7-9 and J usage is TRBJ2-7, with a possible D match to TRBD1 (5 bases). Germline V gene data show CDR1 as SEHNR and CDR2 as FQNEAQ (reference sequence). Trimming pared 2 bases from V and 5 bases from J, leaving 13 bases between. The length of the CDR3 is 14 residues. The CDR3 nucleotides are TGTGCCAGCAGCTTAAGTGGGGCAGGGCACGAGCAGTACTTC. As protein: CASSLSGAGHEQYF.

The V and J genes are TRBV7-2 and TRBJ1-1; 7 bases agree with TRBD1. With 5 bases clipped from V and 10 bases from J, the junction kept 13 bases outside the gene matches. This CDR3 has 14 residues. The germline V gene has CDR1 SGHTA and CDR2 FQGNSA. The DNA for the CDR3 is TGTGCCAGCAGCCCAGAGCCAGGGGGGATTCGAGCTTTCTTT. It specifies CASSPEPGGIRAFF.

CDR3 in DNA: TGTGCCAGCAGCCGAGGGGACAGGGGGAACACTGAAGCTTTCTTT. It codes for CASSRGDRGNTEAFF. This chain joins TRBV7-9 and TRBJ1-1; the match to TRBD1 covers 10 bases. This CDR3 spans 15 amino acids. V lost 5 bases to trimming and J lost 1 base; unmatched junction nucleotides: 4. Germline loops: CDR1 SEHNR, CDR2 FQNEAQ (reference sequence).

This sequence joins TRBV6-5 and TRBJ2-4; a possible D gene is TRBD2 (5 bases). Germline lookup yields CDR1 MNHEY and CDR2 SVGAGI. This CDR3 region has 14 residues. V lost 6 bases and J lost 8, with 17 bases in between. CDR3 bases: TGTGCCAGCAGCCCCACCGGGATGACGGACATTCAGTACTTC. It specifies CASSPTGMTDIQYF.